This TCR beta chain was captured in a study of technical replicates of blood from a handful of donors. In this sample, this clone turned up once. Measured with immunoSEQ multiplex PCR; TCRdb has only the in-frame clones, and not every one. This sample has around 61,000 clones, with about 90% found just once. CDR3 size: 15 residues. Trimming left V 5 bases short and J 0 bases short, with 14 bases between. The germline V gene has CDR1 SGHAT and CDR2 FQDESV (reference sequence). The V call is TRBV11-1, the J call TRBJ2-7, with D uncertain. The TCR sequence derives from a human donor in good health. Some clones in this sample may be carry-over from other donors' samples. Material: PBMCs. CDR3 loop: CASSRRLTDSYEQYF. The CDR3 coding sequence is TGTGCCAGCAGCCGTCGGCTGACTGACTCCTACGAGCAGTACTTC.